This TCR beta chain derives from a study of T cells in Graves' hyperthyroidism and ophthalmopathy. It was RNA transcripts that yielded the amplified TCR beta CDR3 regions. Researchers ran a first-round RT-PCR on the TCR CDR3 using the HTBI primer set. One entry per CDR3 protein results from TCRdb running MiXCR on the multiplex PCR reads. The data show hundreds of thousands of distinct CDR3 sequences, with roughly 40% seen just once and about 9% held by the top ten. This clonotype was counted once. At one of its ends the junction is not consistent with the germline gene, which may arise from a read error. CDR1 and CDR2 (germline): SGDLS, YYNGEE. The CDR3 covers 16 residues.

Source material: blood. The receptor comes from a man aged 18 to 35 with Graves' hyperthyroidism. The V gene is TRBV9, the J gene TRBJ2-5, with D possibly matching TRBD2 (7 bases). CDR3 in amino acids: CVSSVRGGAYQETQYF. CDR3 DNA: TGTGTCAGCAGCGTAAGGGGGGGTGCTTACCAAGAGACCCAGTACTTC.